This TCR beta chain came from a study of neurological immune-mediated disorders. The CDR3 spans 14 residues. In germline, CDR1 is SGHRS, CDR2 YFSETQ. Deletions cut 6 bases from V and 4 bases from J, with 15 bases between. cDNA was made by 5'RACE with 10-nucleotide random UMIs. A single record per CDR3 protein comes from TCRdb applying MiXCR to the 5' RACE reads. The table lists some 30,000 distinct CDR3 sequences, under 30% of them singletons, with approximately 30% in the top ten. Sorted libraries were made with 1 million CD4+ or CD8+ T cells. At least ten counts were recorded for this clonotype. This receptor was identified in a man between 50 and 59 years old with HTLV-1-associated myelopathy (HAM/TSP). Input material: CD4+ T cells from blood. The chain carries TRBV5-1 and TRBJ2-3; maybe TRBD1 (7 bases). CDR3 coding DNA: TGCGCCAGCAAGGAGGGGGCGCTGTCAGATACGCAGTATTTT. It encodes CASKEGALSDTQYF.